A single T cell receptor (beta chain) is shown here with its context. No antigen is known for it. The protocol was immunoSEQ multiplex PCR, while the TCRdb copy is restricted to in-frame clones and leaves out a portion. The repertoire holds over 45,000 clones, with about 88% as singletons. The CDR3 runs to 13 residues. Trimming took off 7 bases at V and 3 bases at J, with 9 bases between the two ends. CDR1 is MDHEN, CDR2 SYDVKM, per germline. This sample is drawn from a study of cytomegalovirus exposure and HLA in healthy donors. Study conclusions and caveats: The authors confirmed in vitro that a few CMV-associated chains were specific for CMV antigens.

The chain carries TRBV28 and TRBJ1-4; no firm D call. Material for sequencing was PBMCs. The clonotype comes from a woman between 25 and 40 years old in good health and CMV-seronegative. CDR3 bases: TGTGCCAGCATGGGAGGGTCTAATGAAAAACTGTTTTTT. This gives the protein CASMGGSNEKLFF. Together with reference TRBV28 and TRBJ1-4, the CDR3 gives the full variable domain: DVKVTQSSRYLVKRTGEKVFLECVQDMDHENMFWYRQDPGLGLRLIYFSYDVKMKEKGDIPEGYSVSREKKERFSLILESASTNQTSMYLCASMGGSNEKLFFGSGTQLSVL.